This entry is about one TCR beta chain. Its recognized antigen is unknown. Per-nucleotide qualities are absent, and no much larger clonotype sits a single base away. Libraries were constructed by the immunoSEQ multiplex PCR assay. For the multiplex PCR, a mixture combining 60 forward primers for TCR Vbeta segments and 13 reverse primers for TCR Jbeta segments was used. Amplification of the CDR3 region of rearranged TCR beta genes was performed with a multiplex PCR assay on genomic DNA. On the Illumina HiSeq System, the amplified TCR beta libraries were sequenced as 87-base-pair reads. Regarding the original processing steps: A later analysis tallied approximately 87 million unique TCR beta chains across the 550 to 850 repertoires, and roughly 11 million of those chains were shared by two or more donors. A nearest-neighbor algorithm error-corrected the raw reads and collapsed the reads into unique sequences, merging closely related sequences to remove PCR and sequencing errors. Alignment of CDR3 sequences to IMGT reference sequences was used to assign V, D and J gene segments. Each retained sequence needed at least a six-nucleotide match to both a V gene segment and a J gene segment. Rearrangements were called productive when the CDR3 lacked stop codons and stayed in frame with V and J; all others were non-productive. CDR3 was defined according to IMGT convention as the region running from the second conserved V-encoded cysteine to the conserved J-encoded phenylalanine. The earlier analysis of about 530 of the donors excluded any sequence lacking an unambiguous match to a single V gene segment. In an earlier analysis of some 590 of the donors, V segments were called functional above 56.7% productive rearrangements and were called segregating when the between-donor standard deviation exceeded 5%. A statistical classification framework was developed to diagnose cytomegalovirus status using the catalog of TCR beta chain sequences. In a later analysis, V and J genes were assigned by comparing TCR nucleotide sequences against IMGT/GENE-DB human TR gene sequences. Using the TCRdist pipeline, a later analysis assigned CDR3 sequences along with most-parsimonious VDJ recombination scenarios. A later analysis defined each TCR beta chain by its CDR3 amino acid sequence plus V-gene family, and excluded reads lacking a unique V-gene family. As a way to deal with suspected cross-contamination and a sequencing artifact, a later analysis dropped roughly 600 nucleotide sequences that were highly shared and had low generation probability. A later analysis calculated a clonal expansion index for each public chain from normalized within-repertoire ranks of inferred template counts. A later analysis computed generation probabilities with a VDJ recombination model fitted to out-of-frame rearrangements, and checked the results against IGoR. In a later analysis, hypergeometric tests were used to score TCR-TCR, TCR-HLA and TCR-CMV co-occurrence, with a repertoire-size bias correction applied to TCR pairs. False discovery rates were estimated in a later analysis by permuting HLA or CMV assignments 20 times. In a later analysis, co-occurring TCRs were grouped using DBSCAN, with TCRdist sequence similarity added in when clustering inside HLA-allele-positive subsets. Repertoires with fewer than 30,000 or more than 120,000 public chains, plus five repertoires with anomalous nucleotide sharing, were excluded from co-occurrence clustering. In TCRdb, the immuneACCESS table is reduced to in-frame sequences with V and J assigned. These tables do not hold every clone; where another copy was compared, an unresolved V gene accounts for under half, and the others remain unexplained. V and J calls and clone size are those listed in that table; D and trimming were worked out from the DNA. This sample gives around 100,000 clones in total; roughly 73% of them show up just once. The leading ten clones occupy approximately 0.9% of the sample.

The cohort consisted of hundreds of healthy bone marrow donors. At the time of sampling, every cohort member was nominally healthy, though immune exposures that went unrecorded were likely present. The donor was CMV seronegative and was included in the group of over 300 seronegative cohort members. Each donor provided a peripheral blood sample, and peripheral blood mononuclear cells were used for TCR beta sequencing. The Qiagen DNeasy Blood Extraction Kit was used to extract genomic DNA from the blood cell samples. The CDR3 starts with the cysteine, ends with the phenylalanine, and has 15 residues. Just the 45-base CDR3 DNA is kept, in frame starting at base 1. V loses 6 bases of germline sequence and J loses 2 bases, and the interval between the two ends is 14 bases. The germline V gene provides CDR1 MNHEY and CDR2 SVGAGI. This entry is derived from a study of cytomegalovirus exposure and HLA in healthy donors (dated by TCRdb to 2016 to 2017). About the investigation overall: An earlier analysis of approximately 640 of the donors reported more than 250 Gb of sequence data and 117 million unique TCR beta sequences from about 179 million T cells. The study combined high-throughput TCR immunosequencing, statistical association of individual TCRs with disease status, and machine learning to predict cytomegalovirus infection status. Of the roughly 410 genotyped donors, less than 90% were placed in the genetic ancestry cluster associated with self-reported Caucasian donors. Among roughly 400 genotyped donors of the cohort, an average of 235,054 unique TCR beta nucleotide sequences were sequenced per donor, around 20% of them non-productive. An early release covering over 500 HLA-typed donors comprised about 300 gigabases of sequencing data and 65 million to 100 million unique TCR sequences. A later analysis re-examined previously published TCR beta repertoires from roughly 720 donors and added high-resolution HLA genotyping to investigate patterns of TCR occurrence. Every discovery cohort repertoire had been produced on one sequencing platform. Genome-wide SNP genotypes for about three fifths of the roughly 700 donors were used in a later genetic analysis, which treated that subset as a discovery cohort. HLA typing covered class I and class II loci at four-digit resolution. The later analysis used no new phenotypic data to find candidate immune exposures, relying instead on TCR beta sequences and their occurrence across donors. Because of strong linkage in the cohort, a few DR-DQ haplotypes were treated as single units for association and clustering. Along with the roughly 670-subject first cohort, a separate validation cohort of over a hundred different subjects was used. Donor age, sex, ethnicity and CMV serostatus were collected together with the repertoire data. The study profiled the T cell repertoires of fewer than 850 subjects by immunosequencing and related them to cytomegalovirus serostatus. Typing coverage varied by locus: roughly 620-640 donors for A, B, C, DRB1 and DQB1; 500 to 550 for DQA1; over 600 for DPA1; 450 to 480 for DPB1. The study aimed to test whether signatures of past pathogen exposure could be identified by cataloging public T cell receptors. An earlier analysis of around 580 of the donors used high-throughput TCR beta sequencing to judge whether each TCR beta V gene segment behaved as functional or pseudogenic. General conclusions and limits of the study: The authors suggested that the approach could potentially be extended to other disease states and immunological phenotypes. In both the original and validation cohorts, the classifier was reported to diagnose cytomegalovirus status with high specificity and sensitivity. When HLA alleles, especially DR and DQ, strongly co-occurred, attributing TCR associations to individual alleles was difficult. In a later analysis, HLA-associated TCR beta chains showed more clonal expansion and lower generation probabilities than non-associated chains that were equally common. A later analysis associated roughly 17,000 TCR beta sequences with specific HLA alleles at a false discovery rate of 0.05. Some 15 rarely observed V segments, including chromosome 9 orphons, were excluded from the earlier analysis of approximately 600 of the donors because counts were too low. Compared with the roughly 670-donor mean, donors in an Asian-associated ancestry cluster had fewer N-insertions in productive TCRs, according to a later genetic analysis. Linkage disequilibrium might explain the correlated functional status among segregating V segments, but an unknown experimental factor could not be ruled out. A few of the identified cytomegalovirus-associated TCR beta chains were confirmed in vitro to be specific for cytomegalovirus antigens. According to a later analysis, TCR association rates differed among HLA loci, with DRB1 alleles showing the most associated TCRs and HLA-C alleles showing the fewest. A further reported finding was that TCR beta sequences accurately predicted the HLA-A and HLA-B alleles for most subjects in the first cohort. The sequencing pipeline was judged likely to have produced a cluster of highly shared sequence variants as a technical artifact. For the cohort, immune exposure information was limited to CMV serostatus. Most CMV-associated TCR beta chains appeared to be HLA-restricted in a later analysis, and the HLA associations seemed to be driven largely by CMV exposure. The cohort was sequenced for TCR beta chains only, and without alpha or paired-chain data the features that could be detected were limited. In the study, about 150 TCR beta chains were listed as associated with cytomegalovirus. In an earlier analysis of 450 to 750 of the donors, most TCR beta V segments appeared in productive rearrangements about 87% or about 30% of the time, broadly matching IMGT annotations. Because the 87-base-pair reads could not distinguish some IMGT-functional V segments, including TRBV6-2 and TRBV6-3, those segments were excluded. Because HLA typing was missing for some donors at each locus, association tests included only the typed subset. Several of the top co-occurrence clusters appeared to be linked to parvovirus B19, influenza, CMV and Epstein-Barr virus, according to a later analysis. While some public TCRs were present in many individuals, most TCR sequences turned up only very rarely across donors. The presence/absence analyses assumed that sequencing depth was roughly uniform across donors, and that assumption may not be true. In a later genetic analysis, a missense DCLRE1C variant was associated with V-gene and J-gene trimming of TCR beta chains, and the association was replicated in an independent cohort.

The receptor was derived from a woman aged 25 to 39 in good health and CMV-seronegative. The rearrangement joined TRBV6-5 to TRBJ1-5, and TRBD1 may be the D gene, going by 6 matching bases. Sequencing input: PBMCs. The CDR3 protein: CASRNTGIGNQPQHF. In nucleotide form, the sequence is TGTGCCAGCAGGAACACAGGGATAGGCAATCAGCCCCAGCATTTT.